This entry is about one T cell receptor beta chain. The source of the sample is a study of blood T cell repertoires in COVID-19. CDR3 length: 14 residues. CDR1 is MNHEY, CDR2 SMNVEV, per germline (reference sequence). Trimming at V came to 4 bases and at J to 1 base, leaving 1 base not matched to a gene. Recruited during active infection, patients (from Seattle) were subsequently followed longitudinally. In the study's own analysis: For nucleated cells, counts were estimated from reference gene primer amplification. Profiled with immunoSEQ multiplex PCR; TCRdb holds only in-frame clones, not every one. For V, J and clone size, that table is used; D and trimming come from the DNA. The sample contains a few hundred thousand clones, 85% to 90% of which appear only once.

The receptor was isolated from a young man with COVID-19, enrolled during active disease. The J gene is TRBJ1-3, the V gene TRBV27; 7 bases align to TRBD1. Sequences were obtained from peripheral blood. The CDR3 DNA is TGTGCCAGCAGTTCAGGGGGATCTGGAAACACCATATATTTT. Amino acids: CASSSGGSGNTIYF.